This T cell receptor beta chain was captured by sequencing in a study of blood T cell repertoires in COVID-19. Study as a whole: Samples of COVID-19 (acute and convalescent) were obtained from the United States, Italy and Spain. Nucleic acid was either cDNA or gDNA, and it came from T cells, B-cell-depleted T cells, or PBMCs.

Per the original methods: Using reference gene primer amplification, nucleated cell counts were estimated. Using immunoSEQ multiplex PCR, the repertoire was profiled, and TCRdb retains in-frame clones only, with some absent. V, J and clone size were drawn from that table, and D and trimming were deduced from the DNA. The sample shows fewer than 110,000 clones, around 90% of them seen only once. With 7 bases removed from V and 8 bases from J, the gap between germline ends came to 23 bases. CDR3 size: 15 residues. Germline V lookup: CDR1 MDHEN, CDR2 SYDVKM. The gene calls are TRBV28 and TRBJ1-2; D remains unclear. This receptor was identified in a man in his fifties or sixties with acute or convalescent COVID-19. What was sequenced was peripheral blood. CDR3 coding DNA: TGTGCCAGCAATTTCGAACTTTCCGCCCGAGAGGGCTACACCTTC. Its translation is CASNFELSAREGYTF.